The sequence of this T cell receptor (beta chain) was determined in a study of control samples from healthy donors and cancer patients (dated by TCRdb to 2018 to 2020). Comments on this clone: Its antigen target is currently unknown. It has no much larger one-base neighbor in the sample; base qualities were not kept.

CDR1 SGHTA and CDR2 FQGTGA were looked up in the germline V gene. Trimming leaves V shorter by 5 bases and J shorter by 9 bases, with the junction holding 6 bases beyond the gene matches. The CDR3 holds 14 amino acids from the cysteine to the phenylalanine. Only the CDR3 region is kept as DNA, spanning 42 bases read in frame from base 1. Library prep was done by the immunoSEQ multiplex PCR assay. In TCRdb, the immuneACCESS table is reduced to in-frame sequences with V and J assigned. These tables do not hold every clone; where another copy was compared, an unresolved V gene accounts for under half, and the others remain unexplained. Recorded for this sample are about 140,000 clones; more than 90% of them occurred a single time. Roughly 3.1% of the sample is taken by the ten largest.

The chain uses TRBV7-3 and TRBJ2-4, with 11 bases aligning to TRBD1. The clonotype comes from a man aged 30-40 years in good health. Sequenced input: blood. The CDR3 region: CASSPDRGQSIQYF. The DNA is as follows: TGTGCCAGCAGCCCGGACAGGGGGCAGAGCATTCAGTACTTC.